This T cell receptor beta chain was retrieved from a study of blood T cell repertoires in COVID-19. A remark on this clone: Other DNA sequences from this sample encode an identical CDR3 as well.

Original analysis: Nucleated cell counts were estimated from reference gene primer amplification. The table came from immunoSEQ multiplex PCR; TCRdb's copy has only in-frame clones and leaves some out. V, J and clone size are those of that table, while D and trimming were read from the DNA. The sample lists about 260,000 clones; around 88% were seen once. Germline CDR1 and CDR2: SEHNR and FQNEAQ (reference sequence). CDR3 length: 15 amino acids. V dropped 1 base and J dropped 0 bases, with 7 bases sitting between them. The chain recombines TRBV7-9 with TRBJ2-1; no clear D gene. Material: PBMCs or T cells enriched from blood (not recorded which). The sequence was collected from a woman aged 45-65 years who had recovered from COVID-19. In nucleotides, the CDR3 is TGTGCCAGCAGCTTAGTCCGTAGCTCCTACAATGAGCAGTTCTTC. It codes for CASSLVRSSYNEQFF.